This T cell receptor beta chain emerged from a study of early T cells in non-severe SARS-CoV-2 infection. Per the germline V gene, CDR1 is SGHRS and CDR2 is YFSETQ. Trimming pared 0 bases from V and 4 bases from J, leaving 10 bases between. CDR3 length: 14 amino acids. This clonotype has only a few counts. Via MiXCR, TCRdb re-called the 5' RACE reads, giving one row per CDR3 protein. The table lists 20,000 to 30,000 distinct CDR3 sequences, about 4% of them singletons. The rearrangement uses TRBV5-1 and TRBJ1-1, with a tentative D call TRBD1 (5 bases). Input material: whole blood. This receptor was taken from an adult who was a healthcare worker with PCR-confirmed SARS-CoV-2 infection or an uninfected control (not recorded which). The CDR3 bases are TGCGCCAGCAGCTTGGATGCGGGGGGCACTGAAGCTTTCTTT. It specifies CASSLDAGGTEAFF.